What follows describes a single TCR beta chain. Methods used by the authors: Quantification of nucleated cells was approximated via reference gene primer amplification. Sequenced by immunoSEQ multiplex PCR; TCRdb stores in-frame clones only, minus some. V, J and clone size derive from that table, while D and trimming were established from the DNA sequence. Among approximately 100,000 clones listed, 85% to 90% were seen once. The data originate from a study of blood T cell repertoires in COVID-19. About the research overall: The origin of the acute and convalescent COVID-19 samples was the United States, Italy and Spain. In each case, the material was cDNA or gDNA derived from T cells, B-cell-depleted T cells, or PBMCs.

The CDR3 runs to 17 residues. Germline CDR1 MDHEN, CDR2 SYDVKM. Unmatched junction bases numbered 12, after V lost 5 bases and J lost 2 bases. The source is a middle-aged man with acute or convalescent COVID-19. The source material was peripheral blood. The chain recombines TRBV28 with TRBJ2-1, with TRBD2 matching over 7 bases. The CDR3 sequence: CASSPDSGGSTYNEQFF. The CDR3 DNA is TGTGCCAGCAGTCCTGATTCCGGCGGGAGTACCTACAATGAGCAGTTCTTC. Full variable domain (missing parts from reference TRBV28 and TRBJ2-1): DVKVTQSSRYLVKRTGEKVFLECVQDMDHENMFWYRQDPGLGLRLIYFSYDVKMKEKGDIPEGYSVSREKKERFSLILESASTNQTSMYLCASSPDSGGSTYNEQFFGPGTRLTVL.